The entry below describes one T cell receptor (beta chain). The data are from a study of control samples from healthy donors and cancer patients. Clones were read by immunoSEQ multiplex PCR, and TCRdb kept only the in-frame ones, dropping some. The sample holds about 54,000 clones, approximately 95% seen once. The CDR3 covers 15 residues. V trimming: 0 bases; J trimming: 4 bases; junction bases outside the gene matches: 5. Germline lookup yields CDR1 SGHVS and CDR2 FQNEAQ. What was sequenced was blood. This chain connects TRBV7-8 to TRBJ1-1; 7 nucleotides agree with TRBD1. The sequence came from a woman aged 25 to 39 in good health. The CDR3 reads CASSLAWGQLTEAFF. Here the CDR3 DNA reads TGTGCCAGCAGCTTAGCCTGGGGACAGCTCACTGAAGCTTTCTTT.